The present entry profiles one T cell receptor (beta chain) with its context. Its cognate antigen is unknown. V was pared by 2 bases and J by 9 bases, with 6 bases of the junction left unmatched. The CDR3 totals 12 residues. Germline V gene lookup returns CDR1 SQVTM and CDR2 ANQGSEA. The sample comes from a study of cytotoxic CD8 clonotypes in ibrutinib-treated CLL. Study in general: The study included eleven to twelve relapsed/refractory and about 16 treatment-naive patients; roughly 17 had IGHV unmutated disease. Overall study findings and caveats: Clonality showed a rise at ibrutinib response that reversed toward baseline at progression. Clonality measured at baseline exceeded age-matched healthy donors, tracking circulating CD8+ T-cell counts.

Libraries were prepared by immunoSEQ multiplex PCR; TCRdb keeps only in-frame clonotypes and omits some of them. In the table there are some 80,000 clones, roughly 80% of which are singletons. The sequence was collected from a human donor with chronic lymphocytic leukemia. The chain carries TRBV29-1 and TRBJ2-7; the match to TRBD2 covers 8 bases. Specimen: PBMCs, collected after 12 months of ibrutinib treatment. The CDR3 DNA reads TGCAGCGTTGAACCCGGGGGGGTCGGGCAGTACTTC. It translates to CSVEPGGVGQYF.